This T cell receptor beta chain was sequenced during a study of regulatory T cells in long-lasting Graves disease (dated by TCRdb to 2020 to 2023). At the level of the whole study: Persistent Graves' disease was defined as persistently positive TSH receptor autoantibodies together with antithyroid drug treatment for over 5 years. Persistent Graves' disease patients were compared with newly diagnosed Graves' disease patients by peripheral blood TCR sequencing and RNA sequencing. The study took place in China and was registered as a clinical trial. A total of roughly 35 samples were covered by TCR sequencing, comprising approximately 13 persistent and approximately 20 newly diagnosed Graves' disease patients. In the clinical cohort, patients with persistent Graves' disease had used antithyroid drugs for an average of about 10.3 years. General findings and caveats noted by the study authors: Lower TCR Shannon entropy and fewer highly expanded clones were observed in persistent Graves' disease patients than in newly diagnosed patients, which suggested clonal expansion. Sequencing and analysis were limited to the TCR beta chain. The authors noted that the small sample size was a limitation that may lower accuracy. Peripheral blood alone was examined, since thyroid tissue, which constituted the primary lesion, could not be accessed. Persistent disease showed preferential use of TRBV28, TRBJ1-2 and TRBJ2-5, whereas newly diagnosed disease favored TRBV20-1 and TRBJ2-1. A larger number of public clonotypes was shared among persistent patients (about 2,700) than among newly diagnosed patients (more than 850).

The table lists this clonotype with a few counts. No cognate antigen has been identified for it. No base quality values were provided; no much bigger clone lies one nucleotide off. The meaning of the sample's time point label: persistent/refractory GD, antithyroid drugs over 5 years with positive TRAb. RNA was extracted from PBMCs in TRIzol for both TCR sequencing and RNA sequencing. The diagnosis of Graves' disease followed American Thyroid Association guidelines. Patients were recruited from an endocrinology department in Xi'an, China. From each patient, 7.5 to 10 milliliters of peripheral blood was collected into an EDTA anticoagulant tube. Ficoll Paque Plus density gradient separation was used to isolate PBMCs, and no further T cell sorting was performed. An Agilent 2100 Bioanalyzer and agarose gel were used to assess RNA quality, and a NanoDrop 2000 was used to measure RNA concentration. There are 15 amino acids in the CDR3, from cysteine to phenylalanine inclusive. CDR3 DNA only is kept here, 45 bases in frame from base 1. Trimming takes 6 bases from V and 2 bases from J, and the germline ends sit 17 bases apart. As encoded in the germline V gene, CDR1 is MNHNS while CDR2 is SASEGT.

Receptors were amplified or captured by multiplex PCR. TCRdb shows the sequencer as Illumina HiSeq 4000. TCR beta libraries were built with iRepertoire HTBI primers and Arm-PCR amplification of CDR3 regions. Before sequencing, the PCR products went through gel purification. The authors' analysis ran thus. Across samples, 55 to 80 TRBV and roughly 13 TRBJ segments were identified and used for gene usage analysis of CDR3 amino acid clonotypes. Filtered high-quality paired reads were merged into contigs using COPE and FqMerger. Contigs were aligned with BLAST to IMGT TRBV, TRBD and TRBJ reference genes, and CDR3 was defined per IMGT. Any clonotype with a frequency above 0.1% was counted as a highly expanded clone. Repertoire diversity was measured by Shannon entropy, and V-J evenness by the Gini coefficient. A clonotype was considered public if more than one individual shared it. The public reads were reanalyzed by TCRdb: fastp trimming at Q25, MiXCR alignment, in-frame beta chains only. Identical CDR3 protein sequences are pooled into one entry, listed with their most common genes and DNA. These V and J calls rely on TCRdb rather than the paper's analysis. The sample contains hundreds of thousands of distinct CDR3 sequences, roughly 20% of them found a single time. Over 7.5% of the sample is held by the ten biggest clonotypes.

This TCR was sampled from a female donor with Graves disease. This material consisted of peripheral blood mononuclear cells (PBMCs), taken when the disease was refractory, from a patient treated with antithyroid drugs. The V and J segments used are TRBV6-1 and TRBJ2-7; the D gene cannot be resolved reliably. The CDR3 sequence is CASSRSWGPTYEQYF. The DNA sequence is as follows: TGTGCCAGCAGCCGTTCTTGGGGTCCTACCTACGAGCAGTACTTC.